This T cell receptor (beta chain) was sequenced during a study of blood T cell repertoires in COVID-19. About the study: Sample material is recorded as cDNA or gDNA derived from T cells, B-cell-depleted T cells, or PBMCs.

In the original workflow: From reference gene primer amplification, estimates of nucleated cell counts were derived. Some clones are missing from TCRdb's copy, which holds only in-frame ones; the method was immunoSEQ multiplex PCR. The DNA was the basis for D and trimming; V, J and clone size are from that table. Here the sample spans nearly 300,000 clones, approximately 84% being singletons. The CDR3 runs 13 residues. The trim removed 4 bases at V and 3 bases at J, leaving 3 bases unmatched. Germline V gene lookup returns CDR1 SGHNT and CDR2 YYREEE (reference sequence). V and J are TRBV5-4 and TRBJ2-5; 7 bases fit TRBD1. The sequencing sample was made of peripheral blood. The source is a human donor with COVID-19, enrolled during active disease. The donor label of this sample is uncertain. The CDR3 DNA reads TGTGCCAGCAGCACTGGACAGGAAGAGACCCAGTACTTC. This sequence encodes CASSTGQEETQYF.